The rows below give T cell receptor beta chains drawn from one sample of a study of technical replicates of blood from several donors. Here immunoSEQ multiplex PCR was the method, and the copy in TCRdb shows in-frame clones only, minus some. The repertoire includes around 50,000 clones, about 90% of them detected once, and about 3.9% sits in the top ten. Material for sequencing was PBMCs. These receptors were taken from a human donor in good health. Some clones in this sample may be carry-over from other donors' samples. Both conserved end residues are part of each CDR3. The D gene is left open where the match is weak. Size is stated for part of the rows, as once, few or many counts, or as a class when the clone is expanded.

clone_size,v_call,d_call,j_call,cdr3_aa,cdr3_nt
once,TRBV29-1,.,TRBJ1-1,CSVEVAARMNTEAFF,TGCAGCGTTGAGGTGGCCGCCAGAATGAACACTGAAGCTTTCTTT
.,TRBV7-9,.,TRBJ1-5,CASSPTSPGWVDQPQHF,TGTGCCAGCAGCCCTACATCCCCGGGGTGGGTGGATCAGCCCCAGCATTTT
.,TRBV5-1,.,TRBJ1-4,CASSGLGGESNEKLFF,TGCGCCAGCAGCGGGCTAGGAGGGGAGAGTAACGAAAAACTGTTTTTT
.,TRBV5-1,.,TRBJ1-5,CASSLWGGQPQHF,TGCGCCAGCAGCTTGTGGGGGGGTCAGCCCCAGCATTTT
.,TRBV7-9,.,TRBJ1-6,CASSSERGLGSPLHF,TGTGCCAGCAGCTCGGAAAGGGGCCTCGGTTCACCCCTCCACTTT
.,TRBV5-1,TRBD2,TRBJ2-1,CASSTLAGGPYNEQFF,TGCGCCAGCAGCACCTTGGCGGGGGGGCCCTACAATGAGCAGTTCTTC
.,TRBV7-9,.,TRBJ1-5,CASSIGQFNQPQHF,TGTGCCAGCAGCATAGGACAGTTTAATCAGCCCCAGCATTTT
.,TRBV14,.,TRBJ2-7,CASSQVRGLDYEQYF,TGTGCCAGCAGCCAAGTTCGAGGGCTCGACTACGAGCAGTACTTC
.,TRBV6-5,.,TRBJ1-2,CASTPDGRGTIRSTF,TGTGCCAGCACTCCTGACGGACGGGGAACTATTAGGAGCACCTTC
.,TRBV11-3,.,TRBJ2-1,CASSLALAREQFF,TGTGCCAGCAGCTTAGCCCTAGCGCGGGAGCAGTTCTTC
once,TRBV6-5,.,TRBJ1-2,CASMAGNYGYTF,TGTGCCAGCATGGCAGGGAACTATGGCTACACCTTC
once,TRBV30,TRBD2,TRBJ2-1,CAWSWGGRSVKFF,TGTGCCTGGAGTTGGGGCGGGAGGTCTGTGAAGTTCTTC
.,TRBV5-1,.,TRBJ1-2,CASSDGQWLGGYTF,TGCGCCAGCAGCGACGGACAGTGGCTGGGGGGCTACACCTTC
.,TRBV6-1,.,TRBJ2-1,CASSEPGRGLGEQFF,TGTGCCAGCAGTGAGCCGGGGCGGGGGCTGGGTGAGCAGTTCTTC
.,TRBV27,.,TRBJ2-1,CASSLGGRYNEQFF,TGTGCCAGCAGTTTAGGGGGGAGGTACAATGAGCAGTTCTTC
few,TRBV10-3,.,TRBJ1-2,CAISDRVFSF,TGTGCCATCAGTGACAGGGTCTTCTCCTTC
.,TRBV4-1,.,TRBJ2-5,CASSLFELGARETQYF,TGCGCCAGCAGCCTCTTTGAGTTGGGGGCCCGAGAGACCCAGTACTTC
once,TRBV9,TRBD1,TRBJ2-7,CASSVQGASSYEQYF,TGTGCCAGCAGCGTACAGGGGGCTTCTTCCTACGAGCAGTACTTC
.,TRBV14,.,TRBJ1-2,CASSQSRGSGYTF,TGTGCCAGCAGCCAATCCAGGGGATCTGGCTACACCTTC
.,TRBV7-9,.,TRBJ2-7,CASSPGAYEQYF,TGTGCCAGCAGCCCCGGGGCCTACGAGCAGTACTTC
.,TRBV29-1,.,TRBJ1-2,CSVTSQGPGYGYTF,TGCAGCGTTACCTCCCAGGGGCCTGGCTATGGCTACACCTTC
.,TRBV6-5,.,TRBJ1-6,CASSYSPYPNNSPLHF,TGTGCCAGCAGTTACAGCCCATACCCTAATAATTCACCCCTCCACTTT
.,TRBV13,.,TRBJ1-2,CASHISREANYGYTF,TGTGCCAGCCATATTTCCAGGGAGGCTAACTATGGCTACACCTTC
.,TRBV7-3,.,TRBJ1-1,CASSPTGWDTEAFF,TGTGCCAGCAGCCCAACAGGGTGGGACACTGAAGCTTTCTTT
.,TRBV9,TRBD1,TRBJ1-1,CASSERGQAEAFF,TGTGCCAGCAGCGAGAGGGGACAGGCTGAAGCTTTCTTT
.,TRBV6-1,TRBD1,TRBJ2-7,CASSEQGAHEQYF,TGTGCCAGCAGTGAACAGGGGGCCCACGAGCAGTACTTC
.,TRBV13,.,TRBJ2-7,CASSSRFHDEQYF,TGTGCCAGCAGCTCACGGTTTCACGACGAGCAGTACTTC
.,TRBV6-5,TRBD2,TRBJ2-1,CASSRGLAVNEQFF,TGTGCCAGCAGTAGGGGACTAGCGGTTAATGAGCAGTTCTTC
.,TRBV18,.,TRBJ2-7,CASSLGSQEQYF,TGTGCCAGCTCACTAGGTAGCCAAGAGCAGTACTTC
.,TRBV30,.,TRBJ2-1,CAWSLQGPEQFF,TGTGCCTGGAGTCTACAGGGACCCGAGCAGTTCTTC
.,TRBV18,TRBD2,TRBJ2-1,CASSSRTSDYNEQFF,TGTGCCAGCTCATCAAGGACTAGCGACTACAATGAGCAGTTCTTC
.,TRBV4-1,TRBD2,TRBJ2-5,CASSRSLTSGAKETQYF,TGCGCCAGCAGCCGCTCCTTGACTAGCGGCGCGAAAGAGACCCAGTACTTC
.,TRBV4-1,TRBD1,TRBJ1-4,CASSQVLGTGGEKLFF,TGCGCCAGCAGCCAAGTTCTAGGGACAGGGGGAGAAAAACTGTTTTTT